Presented here are 6 T cell receptor beta chains from one specimen sequenced in a study of cytomegalovirus exposure and HLA in healthy donors listed by TCRdb under 2017. Library method: the immunoSEQ multiplex PCR assay. For the multiplex PCR, a mixture combining 60 forward primers for TCR Vbeta segments and 13 reverse primers for TCR Jbeta segments was used. TCRdb took this table from immuneACCESS and kept in-frame rearrangements with V and J called. Such tables lack part of the clones; where checked against another copy, unresolved V genes explain under half of the gap, and the rest is unexplained. In this sample the table shows hundreds of thousands of clones, 70% of which occur a single time. About 3% of the sample is in the top ten clones. Sequencing was performed on PBMCs. The origin of the receptors is a man aged 35-49 years in good health and CMV-seropositive.

The J gene is TRBJ2-7, the V gene TRBV6-1; D unresolved. Trimming took off 2 bases at V and 3 bases at J, with 14 bases between the two ends. This CDR3 has 15 amino acids. CDR1 MNHNS and CDR2 SASEGT come from the germline V gene. The CDR3 DNA reads TGTGCCAGCAGTGAACGGCAGGCGATGATCTACGAGCAGTACTTC. The encoded protein is CASSERQAMIYEQYF.

The chain employs TRBV7-2 and TRBJ2-7, with 9 bases that match TRBD2. Per germline, CDR1 SGHTA and CDR2 FQGNSA. The CDR3 consists of 15 residues. V lost 7 bases to trimming and J lost 5 bases; unmatched junction nucleotides: 12. CDR3 in DNA: TGTGCCAGCACCCCAGGGACTAGCCTAGGACACGAGCAGTACTTC. Amino acids: CASTPGTSLGHEQYF. The full variable domain, its missing parts supplied by reference TRBV7-2 and TRBJ2-7, is GAGVSQSPSNKVTEKGKDVELRCDPISGHTALYWYRQSLGQGLEFLIYFQGNSAPDKSGLPSDRFSAERTGGSVSTLTIQRTQQEDSAVYLCASTPGTSLGHEQYFGPGTRLTVT.

CDR3 protein: CASSRRDRGNGYTF. The CDR3 bases are TGTGCCAGCAGCCGCCGGGACAGGGGGAATGGCTACACCTTC. This chain joins TRBV7-2 and TRBJ1-2; 11 nucleotides align to TRBD1. CDR3 size: 14 residues. The J segment lost 6 bases and the V segment lost 5 bases, leaving 5 bases of the junction unmatched. CDR1 and CDR2 (germline): SGHTA, FQGNSA.

This clone occurred once. The V gene is TRBV6-1, the J gene TRBJ1-3; D might be TRBD1 (6 bases). CDR1 is MNHNS, CDR2 SASEGT, per germline. The CDR3 spans 14 residues. V was shortened by 6 bases and J by 0 bases, with 9 bases between the two germline ends. This CDR3 is CASRDSYSGNTIYF. CDR3 sequence (DNA): TGTGCCAGCAGGGACAGCTACTCTGGAAACACCATATATTTT.

This clone was found once. The J gene is TRBJ1-1, the V gene TRBV6-1, with D hard to call. Germline V gene sequence: CDR1 MNHNS, CDR2 SASEGT. The CDR3 spans 13 residues. V lost 7 bases, J lost 7 bases, and 16 bases lay in between. The CDR3 loop reads CASTSFGEVEAFF. The CDR3 DNA sequence: TGTGCCAGCACCTCATTCGGGGAGGTTGAAGCTTTCTTT.

V and J are TRBV19 and TRBJ1-6; D perhaps matches TRBD1 (6 bases). The V and J ends lost 5 bases and 6 bases respectively, with 11 bases between them. This CDR3 is built from 14 residues. Germline V lookup: CDR1 LNHDA, CDR2 SQIVND (reference sequence). The CDR3 loop is CASSRGAGNSPLHF. The CDR3 DNA follows: TGTGCCAGTAGTCGGGGGGCGGGTAATTCACCCCTCCACTTT. The variable domain in full, completed from reference TRBV19 and TRBJ1-6, reads DGGITQSPKYLFRKEGQNVTLSCEQNLNHDAMYWYRQDPGQGLRLIYYSQIVNDFQKGDIAEGYSVSREKKESFPLTVTSAQKNPTAFYLCASSRGAGNSPLHFGNGTRLTVT.